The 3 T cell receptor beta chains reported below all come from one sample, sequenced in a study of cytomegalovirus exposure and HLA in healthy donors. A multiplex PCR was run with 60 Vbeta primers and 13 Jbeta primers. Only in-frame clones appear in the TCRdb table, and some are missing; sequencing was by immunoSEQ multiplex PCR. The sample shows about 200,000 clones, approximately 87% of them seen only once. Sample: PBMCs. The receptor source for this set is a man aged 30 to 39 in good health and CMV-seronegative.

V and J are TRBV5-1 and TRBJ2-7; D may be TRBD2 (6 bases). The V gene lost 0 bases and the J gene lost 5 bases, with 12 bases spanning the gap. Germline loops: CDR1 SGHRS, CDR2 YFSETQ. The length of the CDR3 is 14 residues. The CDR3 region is CASSLVREADEQYF. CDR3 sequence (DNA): TGCGCCAGCAGCTTGGTTAGGGAGGCCGACGAGCAGTACTTC.

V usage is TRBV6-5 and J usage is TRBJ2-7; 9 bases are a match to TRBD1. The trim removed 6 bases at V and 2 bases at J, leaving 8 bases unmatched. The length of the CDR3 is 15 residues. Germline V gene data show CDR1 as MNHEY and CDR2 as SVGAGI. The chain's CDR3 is CASRDDRGGAYEQYF. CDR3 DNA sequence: TGTGCCAGCAGGGACGACAGGGGGGGGGCCTACGAGCAGTACTTC.

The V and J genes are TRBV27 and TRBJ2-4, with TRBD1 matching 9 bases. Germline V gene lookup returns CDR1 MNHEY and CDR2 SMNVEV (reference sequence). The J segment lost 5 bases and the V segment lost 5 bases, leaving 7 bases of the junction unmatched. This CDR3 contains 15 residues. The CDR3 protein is CASSGSGTGQNIQYF. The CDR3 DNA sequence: TGTGCCAGCAGTGGCTCCGGGACAGGGCAAAACATTCAGTACTTC.